The text below deals with one T cell receptor beta chain. Within Nashville, Tennessee resided all donors, each a Caucasian adult. Unsorted samples, those not sorted, used approximately 90 million PBMCs for genomic DNA. The entry originates in a study of shared clonotypes between healthy human individuals. The method was immunoSEQ multiplex PCR; TCRdb's version includes in-frame clones alone and lacks a portion of them. The table shows about 510,000 clones, with more than 65% occurring only once. The sample consisted of PBMCs. The sequence came from a woman between 40 and 50 years old in good health. Some clones in this sample may be carry-over from other donors' samples.

CDR3 sequence: CASSSWGAGVGSEQFF. The CDR3 nucleotides read TGTGCCAGCAGTTCTTGGGGCGCGGGAGTTGGTAGTGAGCAGTTCTTC. This rearrangement joins TRBV27 to TRBJ2-1, with 7 bases lining up with TRBD2. Germline CDR1 is MNHEY and CDR2 is SMNVEV (reference sequence). J gave up 9 bases and V 4 bases, and 15 bases lay outside the gene matches. The CDR3 is 16 amino acids.